This T cell receptor (beta chain) was identified in a study of tumour-infiltrating T cells in Burkitt lymphoma. Study context: Patients covered every epidemiological subtype of Burkitt lymphoma. Survival, overall and progression-free, tracked with productive clonality.

TCRdb's copy holds only in-frame clones and misses some; the assay was immunoSEQ multiplex PCR. The sample holds tens of thousands of clones, around 30% seen once. This clone has only a few counts. Germline values: CDR1 SGDLS, CDR2 YYNGEE. The ends lost 1 base at V and 6 bases at J; junction bases unmatched: 5. The CDR3 is made up of 15 amino acids. The V call is TRBV9, the J call TRBJ2-3; 10 bases map to TRBD2. This sequence was found in a human donor with Burkitt lymphoma. Sequences were obtained from tumor tissue. The CDR3 region is CASSVTSGAADTQYF. The DNA of the CDR3 is TGTGCCAGCAGCGTAACTAGCGGGGCGGCGGATACGCAGTATTTT. The variable domain in full, with the rest retrieved from reference TRBV9 and TRBJ2-3, is DSGVTQTPKHLITATGQRVTLRCSPRSGDLSVYWYQQSLDQGLQFLIQYYNGEERAKGNILERFSAQQFPDLHSELNLSSLELGDSALYFCASSVTSGAADTQYFGPGTRLTVL.